One and the same sample provided the 6 T cell receptor beta chains below, sequenced in a study of neurological immune-mediated disorders. TCRdb used MiXCR to reprocess the 5' RACE reads, holding one entry per CDR3 protein. Found here are some 41,000 distinct CDR3 sequences, roughly 15% of them singletons; the top ten hold about 3.6%. Material for sequencing was CD4+ T cells from blood. These receptors were collected from a woman aged 55 to 70 with HTLV-1-associated myelopathy (HAM/TSP).

This clonotype was recorded at least ten times. The chain recombines TRBV19 with TRBJ1-5; D might be TRBD1 (5 bases). The CDR3 sequence is 12 residues long. The V end lost 5 bases, the J end lost 6 bases, and 8 bases lay between the germline ends. The germline gives CDR1 LNHDA, CDR2 SQIVND (reference sequence). DNA of the CDR3: TGTGCCAGTAGTGATCAGGGTCAGCCCCAGCATTTT. This gives the protein CASSDQGQPQHF.

This clonotype was counted many times. The chain links TRBV7-3 to TRBJ1-2, with a possible D match to TRBD1 (5 bases). Trimming shortened V by 5 bases and J by 0 bases, and 13 bases separated the two germline ends. Germline loops: CDR1 SGHTA, CDR2 FQGTGA. The CDR3 is 15 amino acids. Here the CDR3 DNA reads TGTGCCAGCAGCCCCGGGGCGGAATCTAACTATGGCTACACCTTC. Amino acids: CASSPGAESNYGYTF.

This clonotype was seen at least ten times. This chain joins TRBV20-1 and TRBJ1-2, with a weak D call TRBD1 (6 bases). Germline V gene lookup returns CDR1 DFQATT and CDR2 SNEGSKA (reference sequence). This CDR3 region has 16 residues. V gave up 0 bases and J gave up 8 bases, with 22 bases separating them. CDR3 residues: CSARDPIGQPYDGYTF. Written as DNA, the CDR3 is TGCAGTGCTAGAGATCCCATAGGACAGCCGTACGACGGCTACACCTTC.

V is TRBV20-1 and J is TRBJ2-3; D is possibly TRBD1 (5 bases). The germline V gene has CDR1 DFQATT and CDR2 SNEGSKA (reference sequence). V was clipped by 3 bases and J by 0 bases, with 10 bases between them. This CDR3 has 14 amino acids. Here the CDR3 DNA reads TGCAGTGCTAGTAAGGGGCTAAGCACAGATACGCAGTATTTT. It translates to CSASKGLSTDTQYF.

This clonotype was recorded many times. The chain uses TRBV30 and TRBJ1-2; 12 bases map to TRBD1. The V and J ends lost 8 bases and 6 bases, in that order; junction bases with no gene match: 10. Germline V gives CDR1 GTSNPN, CDR2 SVGIG (reference sequence). The CDR3 totals 14 residues. The CDR3 DNA follows: TGTGCCCAGAGCCTAGGGACAGGGGGCAATGGCTACACCTTC. Amino acid sequence: CAQSLGTGGNGYTF. The variable domain in full, completed from reference TRBV30 and TRBJ1-2, reads SQTIHQWPATLVQPVGSPLSLECTVEGTSNPNLYWYRQAAGRGLQLLFYSVGIGQISSEVPQNLSASRPQDRQFILSSKKLLLSDSGFYLCAQSLGTGGNGYTFGSGTRLTVV.

This clonotype has ten or more counts. J is TRBJ2-3 and V is TRBV18, with TRBD2 identical over 10 bases. The V gene's germline CDR1 is KGHSH and CDR2 LQKENI. J was trimmed by 5 bases and V by 2 bases; bases with no gene match: 7. The CDR3 totals 16 residues. CDR3 coding DNA: TGTGCCAGCTCACCAGGGCTAGCGGGGGCCAGAGATACGCAGTATTTT. Amino acids: CASSPGLAGARDTQYF. The full variable domain, its missing parts supplied by reference TRBV18 and TRBJ2-3, is NAGVMQNPRHLVRRRGQEARLRCSPMKGHSHVYWYRQLPEEGLKFMVYLQKENIIDESGMPKERFSAEFPKEGPSILRIQQVVRGDSAAYFCASSPGLAGARDTQYFGPGTRLTVL.